This T cell receptor beta chain was captured by sequencing in a study of CD8 T cells in Susac syndrome. It was negative isolation that provided the CD8+ and CD4+ T cells, whereas TEMRA cells were enriched by FACS. Reverse transcription of roughly 0.5 to 1 ug RNA used random hexamers. TCR beta CDR3 was amplified by immunoSEQ covering 54 Vbeta and 13 Jbeta. TCRdb ran MiXCR on the immunoSEQ multiplex PCR reads and lists one entry per CDR3 protein. The table lists 70,000 or so distinct CDR3 sequences, over 90% of them singletons. This clonotype was observed a single time. Sequencing was carried out using CD8+ T cells from PBMCs. This sequence was found in a human donor in good health.

As DNA, the CDR3 is TGCACCAGCAGCCAAGAGTCCGGCATTCGGATGACTGAAGCTTTCTTT. Translation gives CTSSQESGIRMTEAFF. The rearrangement joins TRBV1 to TRBJ1-1. TRBV1 is a listed pseudogene. The CDR3 is 16 amino acids.